This T cell receptor beta chain derives from a study of shared clonotypes between healthy human individuals. Trimming cost V 3 bases and J 0 bases, with 8 bases left between them. The CDR3 loop spans 14 amino acids. Germline V gene data show CDR1 as ENHRY and CDR2 as SYGVKD. A split of CD4+ cells into CD45RA+ naive and CD45RA-negative memory subsets was performed. Repertoires were generated with immunoSEQ multiplex PCR, while TCRdb's copy carries only in-frame clones and drops some. The table has 2.3 million or so clones, 80% to 95% seen once. This sequence joins TRBV10-3 and TRBJ1-1; D unresolved. The receptor comes from a man aged 18 to 30 in good health. Some clones in this sample may be carry-over from other donors' samples. The sample consisted of naive CD4+ T cells from PBMCs. The subset denotes: CD45RA+ positively selected. CDR3 sequence: CAISEQLLNTEAFF. The CDR3 DNA reads as TGTGCCATCAGTGAACAGTTACTGAACACTGAAGCTTTCTTT.